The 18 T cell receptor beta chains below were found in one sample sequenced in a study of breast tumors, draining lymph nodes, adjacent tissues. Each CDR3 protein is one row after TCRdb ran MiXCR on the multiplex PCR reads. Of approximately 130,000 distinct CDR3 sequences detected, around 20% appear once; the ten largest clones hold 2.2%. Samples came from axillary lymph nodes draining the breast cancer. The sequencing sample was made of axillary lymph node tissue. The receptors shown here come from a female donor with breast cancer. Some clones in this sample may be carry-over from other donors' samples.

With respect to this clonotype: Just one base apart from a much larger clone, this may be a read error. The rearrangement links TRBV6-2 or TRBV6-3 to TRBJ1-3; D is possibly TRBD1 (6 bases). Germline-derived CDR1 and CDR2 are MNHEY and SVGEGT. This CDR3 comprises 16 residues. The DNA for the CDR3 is TGTACCAGCAGCCGCACCTCAGGGGTACCTGGAAACACCATATATTTT. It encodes CTSSRTSGVPGNTIYF.

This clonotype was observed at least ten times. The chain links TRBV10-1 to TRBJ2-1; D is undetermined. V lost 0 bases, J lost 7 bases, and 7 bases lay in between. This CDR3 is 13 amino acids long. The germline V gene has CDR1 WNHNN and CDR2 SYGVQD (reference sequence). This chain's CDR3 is CASSESGRNEQFF. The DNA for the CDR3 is TGCGCCAGCAGTGAGTCGGGCAGGAATGAGCAGTTCTTC.

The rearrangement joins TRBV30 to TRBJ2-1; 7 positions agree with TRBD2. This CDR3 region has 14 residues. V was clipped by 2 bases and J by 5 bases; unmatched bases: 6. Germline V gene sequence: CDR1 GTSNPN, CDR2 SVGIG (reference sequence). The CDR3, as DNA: TGTGCCTGGAGTAGGCAGGGAGGGAACAATGAGCAGTTCTTC. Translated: CAWSRQGGNNEQFF.

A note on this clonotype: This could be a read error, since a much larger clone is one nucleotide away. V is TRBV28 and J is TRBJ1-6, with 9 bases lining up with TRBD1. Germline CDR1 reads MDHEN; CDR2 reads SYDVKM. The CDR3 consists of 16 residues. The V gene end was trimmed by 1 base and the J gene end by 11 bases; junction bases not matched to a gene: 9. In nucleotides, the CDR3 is TGTGCCAGCAGTTTATTTAGACAGGGGGTAGAACCACCCCTCCACTTT. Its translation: CASSLFRQGVEPPLHF.

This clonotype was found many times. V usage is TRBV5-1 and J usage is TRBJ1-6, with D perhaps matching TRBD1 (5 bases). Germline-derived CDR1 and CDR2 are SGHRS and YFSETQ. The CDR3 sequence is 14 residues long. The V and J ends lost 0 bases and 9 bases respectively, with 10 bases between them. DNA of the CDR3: TGCGCCAGCAGCTTGGGCGGGGACTTTTCACCCCTCCACTTT. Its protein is CASSLGGDFSPLHF.

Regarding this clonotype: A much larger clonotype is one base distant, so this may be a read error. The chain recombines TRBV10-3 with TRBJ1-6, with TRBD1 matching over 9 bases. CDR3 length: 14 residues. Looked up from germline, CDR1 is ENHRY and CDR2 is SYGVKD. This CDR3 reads CATSGDRANSPLHF. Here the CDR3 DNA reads TGTGCCACCAGTGGGGACAGGGCTAATTCACCCCTCCACTTT.

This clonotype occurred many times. Here the CDR3 DNA reads TGTGCCAGCAGCGTCGGGAACGGCCAAGAGACCCAGTACTTC. This translates into CASSVGNGQETQYF. The V and J genes are TRBV9 and TRBJ2-5; D is perhaps TRBD2 (5 bases). CDR1 SGDLS and CDR2 YYNGEE come from the germline V gene. The CDR3 has 14 residues. V lost 2 bases, J lost 1 base, and 9 bases lay in between.

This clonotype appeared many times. The CDR3 spells CASSAYTGEQETQYF. CDR3 sequence (DNA): TGTGCCAGCTCGGCGTATACAGGAGAGCAAGAGACCCAGTACTTC. This chain uses TRBV18 with TRBJ2-5; TRBD1 is a possible D gene (5 bases). The CDR3 is 15 amino acids. Germline V gene sequence: CDR1 KGHSH, CDR2 LQKENI. The V end was cut by 6 bases, the J end by 2 bases, with 16 bases between. Full variable domain (missing parts from reference TRBV18 and TRBJ2-5): NAGVMQNPRHLVRRRGQEARLRCSPMKGHSHVYWYRQLPEEGLKFMVYLQKENIIDESGMPKERFSAEFPKEGPSILRIQQVVRGDSAAYFCASSAYTGEQETQYFGPGTRLLVL.

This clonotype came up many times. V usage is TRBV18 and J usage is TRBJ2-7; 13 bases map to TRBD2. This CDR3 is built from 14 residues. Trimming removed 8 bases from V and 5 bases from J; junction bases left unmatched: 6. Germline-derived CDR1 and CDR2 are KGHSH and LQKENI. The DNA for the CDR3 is TGTGCCAGCAGCCCCGGACTAGCGGGAGACGAGCAGTACTTC. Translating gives CASSPGLAGDEQYF. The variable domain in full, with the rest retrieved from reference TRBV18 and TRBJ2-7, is NAGVMQNPRHLVRRRGQEARLRCSPMKGHSHVYWYRQLPEEGLKFMVYLQKENIIDESGMPKERFSAEFPKEGPSILRIQQVVRGDSAAYFCASSPGLAGDEQYFGPGTRLTVT.

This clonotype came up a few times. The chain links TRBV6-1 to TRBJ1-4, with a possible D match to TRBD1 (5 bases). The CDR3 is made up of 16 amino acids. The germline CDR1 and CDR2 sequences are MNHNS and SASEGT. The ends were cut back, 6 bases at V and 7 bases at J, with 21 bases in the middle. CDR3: CASRNPLGPGGEKLFF. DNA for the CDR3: TGTGCCAGCAGGAACCCACTGGGACCAGGAGGTGAAAAACTGTTTTTT.

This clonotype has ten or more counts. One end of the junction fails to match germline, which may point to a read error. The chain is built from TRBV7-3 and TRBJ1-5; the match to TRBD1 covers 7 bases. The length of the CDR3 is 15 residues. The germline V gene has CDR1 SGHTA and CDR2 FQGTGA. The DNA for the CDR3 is TGTGCCAGCAGCCTAACATCCGGGACAGCCGAGCCCCAGCATTTT. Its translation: CASSLTSGTAEPQHF.

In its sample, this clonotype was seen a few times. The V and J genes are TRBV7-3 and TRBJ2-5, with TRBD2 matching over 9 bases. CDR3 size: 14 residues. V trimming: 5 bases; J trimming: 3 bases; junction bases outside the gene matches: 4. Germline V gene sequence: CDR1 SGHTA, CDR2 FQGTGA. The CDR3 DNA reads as TGTGCCAGCAGCCCGTTAGCGGGAGAAGAGACCCAGTACTTC. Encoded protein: CASSPLAGEETQYF.

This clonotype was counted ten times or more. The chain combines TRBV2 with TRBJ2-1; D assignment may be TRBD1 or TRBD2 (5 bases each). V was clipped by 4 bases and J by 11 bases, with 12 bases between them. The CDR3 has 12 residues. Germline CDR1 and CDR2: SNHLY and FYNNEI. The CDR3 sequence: CASSAGTAQQFF. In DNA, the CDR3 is TGTGCCAGCAGTGCCGGGACCGCGCAGCAGTTCTTC.

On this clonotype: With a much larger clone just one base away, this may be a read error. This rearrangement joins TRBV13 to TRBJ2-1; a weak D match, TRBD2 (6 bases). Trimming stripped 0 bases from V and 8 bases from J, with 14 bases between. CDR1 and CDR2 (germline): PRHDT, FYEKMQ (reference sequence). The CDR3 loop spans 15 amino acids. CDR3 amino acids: CASSLGGAGIDEQFF. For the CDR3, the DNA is TGTGCCAGCAGCTTAGGCGGGGCGGGAATCGATGAGCAGTTCTTC.

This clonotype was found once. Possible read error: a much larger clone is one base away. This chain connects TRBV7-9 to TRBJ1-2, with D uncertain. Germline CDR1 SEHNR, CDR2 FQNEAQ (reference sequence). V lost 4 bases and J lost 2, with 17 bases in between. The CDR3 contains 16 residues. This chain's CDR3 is CASSSSAGYGNYGYTF. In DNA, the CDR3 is TGTGCCAGCAGCTCCTCGGCGGGGTATGGAAACTATGGCTACACCTTC.

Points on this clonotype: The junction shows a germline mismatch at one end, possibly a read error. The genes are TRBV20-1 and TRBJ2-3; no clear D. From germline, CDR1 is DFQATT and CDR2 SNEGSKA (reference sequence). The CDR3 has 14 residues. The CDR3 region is CSGTGSPGTDTHYF. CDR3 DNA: TGCAGTGGGACCGGGTCCCCGGGCACAGATACGCATTATTTT.

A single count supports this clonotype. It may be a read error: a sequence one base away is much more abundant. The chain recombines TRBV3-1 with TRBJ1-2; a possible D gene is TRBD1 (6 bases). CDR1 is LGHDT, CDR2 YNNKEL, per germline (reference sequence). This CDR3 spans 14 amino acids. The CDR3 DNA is TGTGCCAGCAGCCCAGGGCCCGGGGGCTATGGCTACGCCTTC. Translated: CASSPGPGGYGYAF.

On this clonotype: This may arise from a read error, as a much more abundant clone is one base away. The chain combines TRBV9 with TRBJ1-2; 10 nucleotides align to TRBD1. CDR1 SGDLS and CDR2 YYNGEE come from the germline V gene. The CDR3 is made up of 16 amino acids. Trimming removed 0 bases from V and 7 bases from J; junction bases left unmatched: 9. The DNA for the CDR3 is TGTGCCAGCAGCGTAGCGACGGGACAGGGGAGTAGTGGCTACACCTTC. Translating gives CASSVATGQGSSGYTF.